This entry is about one TCR beta chain. The antigen is undetermined. The CDR3 runs 16 residues. This sample was included in a study of immune evolution from preneoplasia to lung adenocarcinoma. Study-wide findings and caveats: Top clone share appeared to fall from AAH through AIS, MIA, adenocarcinoma. Later-stage lesions appeared to have more T cells, more diversity, less clonality.

Libraries were prepared by immunoSEQ multiplex PCR; TCRdb keeps only in-frame clonotypes and omits some of them. The sample has several thousand clones; 82% are singletons. Between the mid-2010s and the late 2010s, patients underwent resection in Japan or China. Macro-dissection enriched premalignant or tumor cells before nucleic acid extraction. This chain uses TRBV21-1 with TRBJ2-1; no DNA check was done on the table's D call, TRBD2. TRBV21-1 is annotated as a pseudogene. Specimen: FFPE invasive lung adenocarcinoma tissue. The clonotype originates from a person in their 70s with invasive lung adenocarcinoma. CDR3 sequence reads: CASSKALRTSYNEQFF. CDR3 coding DNA: TGTGCCAGCAGCAAAGCGCTCAGGACTAGTTACAATGAGCAGTTCTTC.